The TCR beta chain under discussion was sequenced for a study of low-dose radiotherapy and immunotherapy resistance in tumors. Time point described: after trial treatment. Treatment given: LDRT plus nivolumab, ipilimumab, low-dose cyclophosphamide and aspirin (RACIN trial). This CDR3 is 13 amino acids long. The germline CDR1 and CDR2 sequences are MNHEY and SVGAGI. V dropped 5 bases and J dropped 10; count of bases not matched to a gene: 6. Worth noting for this clonotype: A far larger clone is off by one base, so a read error is likely.

Priming of first-strand cDNA relied on TRAV- and TRBV-specific primers (covering alpha and beta chains). With a constant-region primer and a V-primer adapter, TCRs were subjected to about 20 PCR cycles of amplification. TCRdb analysed the reads with MiXCR anew, one entry per CDR3 protein. The profile shows approximately 42,000 distinct CDR3 sequences, 20% to 25% of them singletons. This material consisted of PBMCs, taken after low-dose radiotherapy plus immunotherapy. This sequence originates from a male donor with prostate cancer. The chain links TRBV6-5 to TRBJ2-1, with 9 bases matching TRBD1. CDR3 amino acids: CASSPQGAYEQFF. Written as DNA, the CDR3 is TGTGCCAGCAGTCCACAGGGGGCCTACGAGCAGTTCTTC.